The clone carrying this T cell receptor (beta chain) showed up just a few times. Its target is unknown. The sample comes from a study of post-analysis software for immune sequencing data. The overall study: Disease trajectories encompassed relapsing-remitting, secondary progressive and progressive-relapsing multiple sclerosis. General study results and limits: TRBV5-6, TRBV5-1 and TRBV20-1 belonged to a set of roughly 5 TRBV segments that were more frequent in patients than controls.

The authors incorporated unique molecular identifiers into the TCR beta cDNA libraries. TCRdb independently ran MiXCR on the PCR reads; one entry per CDR3 protein. This table holds some 890,000 distinct CDR3 sequences, around 50% found once. Per germline, CDR1 SEHNR and CDR2 FQNEAQ (reference sequence). V was clipped by 5 bases and J by 1 base; unmatched bases: 9. There are 16 residues in the CDR3. The sample was blood. V is TRBV7-9 and J is TRBJ2-7; 9 bases are shared with TRBD2. The sequence was collected from a girl between 5 and 17 years old with multiple sclerosis. CDR3 coding DNA: TGTGCCAGCAGCATCTCCGGGACTAGCACGTCCTACGAGCAGTACTTC. It encodes CASSISGTSTSYEQYF.